Listed here is a single T cell receptor beta chain. TCRdb's copy holds only in-frame clones and misses some; the assay was immunoSEQ multiplex PCR. The data show over 400,000 clones, 75% to 90% seen once. CDR1 is MNHEY, CDR2 SMNVEV, per germline (reference sequence). The CDR3 totals 13 residues. V was clipped by 5 bases and J by 15 bases, with 17 bases between them. The data were taken from a study of Ad26.COV2.S vaccination and SARS-CoV-2 variants. Treatment specified: some 19 received Ad26.COV2.S at low or high dose, single or two shots; about five received placebo; per-sample allocation not given. Sampling took place 63 days after the first vaccine or placebo injection. Whoever gave the sample was an adult aged 18-55 years in Boston.

This chain uses TRBV27 with TRBJ1-6, with unresolved D. Specimen: peripheral blood, collected in a trial of Ad26.COV2.S vaccine versus placebo. The receptor comes from a person between 18 and 65 years old who received the Ad26.COV2.S COVID-19 vaccine or a placebo. DNA for the CDR3: TGTGCCAGCAGTATAGCAACGCAGACGCTCCTCCACTTT. Encoded protein: CASSIATQTLLHF.